These 21 T cell receptor beta chains were sequenced from one sample in a study of T cells in Graves' hyperthyroidism and ophthalmopathy. TCR beta CDR3 regions were amplified from RNA. The HTBI set primed first-round TCR CDR3 RT-PCR. TCRdb called the multiplex PCR reads again in MiXCR, with one record for every CDR3 protein. Among about 400,000 distinct CDR3 sequences listed, around 14% were seen once. The sequenced sample consisted of blood. These receptors came from a woman in her late teens or twenties with Graves' hyperthyroidism.

This clonotype showed up many times. The CDR3 region has the DNA TGCAGTGCTAGCCCTACGACTAGCAGGGGAATAGATACGCAGTATTTT. Its translation is CSASPTTSRGIDTQYF. V and J are TRBV20-1 and TRBJ2-3, with D maybe TRBD2 (7 bases). Trimming stripped 3 bases from V and 5 bases from J, with 21 bases between. The CDR3 totals 16 residues. Looked up from germline, CDR1 is DFQATT and CDR2 is SNEGSKA (reference sequence).

This clonotype has ten or more counts. The V and J genes are TRBV5-1 and TRBJ2-3; 14 positions match TRBD2. Per the germline V gene, CDR1 is SGHRS and CDR2 is YFSETQ. The CDR3 totals 18 residues. V lost 2 bases to trimming and J lost 1 base; unmatched junction nucleotides: 6. This CDR3 is CASSFGTSGSWGTDTQYF. CDR3 DNA: TGCGCCAGCAGCTTTGGGACTAGCGGGAGTTGGGGCACAGATACGCAGTATTTT.

In the case of this clonotype: Possible read error: a much larger clone is one base away. This sequence joins TRBV20-1 and TRBJ2-4; 9 bases line up with TRBD2. Germline CDR1 DFQATT, CDR2 SNEGSKA (reference sequence). The CDR3 length is 15 residues. In DNA, the CDR3 is TGCAGTGCTAGAGACTTAGCGGGAGAATTAAACATTCAGTGCTTC. Translating gives CSARDLAGELNIQCF.

The count of this clonotype is one. The V and J genes are TRBV5-1 and TRBJ2-3; the match to TRBD2 covers 10 bases. This CDR3 has 16 amino acids. V was clipped by 3 bases and J by 0 bases; unmatched bases: 4. CDR1 is SGHRS, CDR2 YFSETQ, per germline. The CDR3 region is CASSSRTSGSTDTQYF. The CDR3 region has the DNA TGCGCCAGCAGCTCGAGGACTAGCGGAAGCACAGATACGCAGTATTTT.

The table lists this clonotype with a few counts. The chain carries TRBV27 and TRBJ2-5, with D unresolved. V lost 7 bases, J lost 7 bases, and 4 bases lay in between. This CDR3 comprises 9 residues. The germline CDR1 and CDR2 sequences are MNHEY and SMNVEV (reference sequence). CDR3 amino acids: CASNRTQYF. The CDR3 nucleotides read TGTGCCAGCAACCGGACCCAGTACTTC.

This sequence joins TRBV6-5 and TRBJ1-3; possibly TRBD1 for D (6 bases). CDR1 MNHEY and CDR2 SVGAGI come from the germline V gene. This CDR3 is 16 amino acids long. Trimming stripped 2 bases from V and 0 bases from J, with 11 bases between. The CDR3 bases are TGTGCCAGCAGTTACCTCCAGGGGAGCTCTGGAAACACCATATATTTT. This gives the protein CASSYLQGSSGNTIYF.

In this sample, this clonotype turned up a few times. This rearrangement joins TRBV6-2 or TRBV6-3 to TRBJ2-1; 7 bases are a match to TRBD1. With 3 bases clipped from V and 5 bases from J, the junction kept 4 bases outside the gene matches. Looked up from germline, CDR1 is MNHEY and CDR2 is SVGEGT. This CDR3 comprises 14 residues. CDR3 amino acids: CASSYPRGNNEQFF. CDR3 nucleotides: TGTGCCAGCAGTTATCCCAGGGGGAACAATGAGCAGTTCTTC.

This chain connects TRBV5-6 to TRBJ1-1, with D hard to call. The CDR3 sequence is 16 residues long. Germline values: CDR1 SGHDT, CDR2 YYEEEE. Trimming removed 4 bases from V and 3 bases from J, with 19 bases in between. The CDR3 region is CASSPPGWDRDTEAFF. The CDR3, as DNA: TGTGCCAGCAGCCCGCCAGGCTGGGATAGAGACACTGAAGCTTTCTTT.

The chain is built from TRBV4-1 and TRBJ2-5, with TRBD2 matching over 7 bases. The CDR3 loop spans 17 amino acids. Losses at the gene ends were 2 bases for V and 0 bases for J; bases not matched to a gene: 9. Per the germline V gene, CDR1 is MGHRA and CDR2 is YSYEKL. The CDR3 loop reads CASSQTASGMYQETQYF. Written as DNA, the CDR3 is TGCGCCAGCAGCCAAACGGCCAGCGGGATGTACCAAGAGACCCAGTACTTC.

The chain employs TRBV29-1 and TRBJ1-1, with unresolved D. The ends were cut back, 4 bases at V and 1 base at J, with 13 bases in the middle. Germline V gives CDR1 SQVTM, CDR2 ANQGSEA. This CDR3 is 14 amino acids long. CDR3 in amino acids: CSVVGTYKNTEAFF. CDR3 coding DNA: TGCAGCGTTGTGGGAACATACAAGAACACTGAAGCTTTCTTT.

The V and J genes are TRBV6-5 and TRBJ1-5; no clear D gene. This CDR3 region has 12 residues. Germline V lookup: CDR1 MNHEY, CDR2 SVGAGI. Trimming cost V 3 bases and J 4 bases, with 4 bases left between them. CDR3 loop: CASSYVNQPQHF. The DNA of the CDR3 is TGTGCCAGCAGTTATGTAAATCAGCCCCAGCATTTT.

The rearrangement links TRBV20-1 to TRBJ2-1; the D gene is possibly TRBD2 (6 bases). Germline V gives CDR1 DFQATT, CDR2 SNEGSKA (reference sequence). The CDR3 has 16 amino acids. Between the trimmed V and J ends, which lost 0 bases and 7 bases, there was a span of 19 bases. This chain's CDR3 is CSARDGDRELTNEQFF. The CDR3 DNA is TGCAGTGCTAGAGATGGGGACCGGGAGCTGACTAATGAGCAGTTCTTC.

The V gene is TRBV19, the J gene TRBJ1-3; TRBD1 aligns across 8 bases. The junction had 7 bases not matched to a gene; V was cut back by 7 bases and J by 2 bases. This CDR3 region has 15 residues. From germline, CDR1 is LNHDA and CDR2 SQIVND (reference sequence). CDR3: CASTVPRGPGNTIYF. CDR3 coding DNA: TGTGCCAGTACCGTCCCCAGGGGGCCTGGAAACACCATATATTTT.

This clonotype was picked up many times. The chain recombines TRBV12-3 or TRBV12-4 with TRBJ2-6; 7 bases fit TRBD2. This CDR3 has 15 amino acids. V was clipped by 3 bases and J by 2 bases; unmatched bases: 1. CDR3 region: CASSFGGTGANVLTF. The CDR3 coding sequence is TGTGCCAGCAGTTTCGGGGGGACTGGGGCCAACGTCCTGACTTTC.

This chain links TRBV7-9 with TRBJ1-2, with 12 nucleotides matching TRBD1. V dropped 1 base and J dropped 3; count of bases not matched to a gene: 6. The CDR3 loop spans 17 amino acids. CDR1 SEHNR and CDR2 FQNEAQ come from the germline V gene (reference sequence). CDR3 protein: CASSLGTGTGGDYGYTF. The CDR3 DNA reads as TGTGCCAGCAGCTTAGGTACCGGGACAGGGGGCGACTATGGCTACACCTTC.

This clonotype has a count of ten or more. J is TRBJ1-3 and V is TRBV9; D unresolved. This CDR3 region has 13 residues. Germline CDR1 and CDR2: SGDLS and YYNGEE. Trimming cost V 3 bases and J 7 bases, with 11 bases left between them. The CDR3 spells CASSADTPNTIYF. The CDR3 DNA follows: TGTGCCAGCAGCGCCGATACACCGAACACCATATATTTT.

A remark on this clonotype: Since a much larger clone is just one base distant, this may be a read error. The chain combines TRBV11-1 with TRBJ2-1, with D possibly TRBD1 on 7 matching bases. The CDR3 has 15 residues. With 4 bases removed from V and 4 bases from J, the gap between germline ends came to 14 bases. CDR1 and CDR2 from the germline V gene are SGHAT and FQDESV (reference sequence). CDR3 amino acids: CASSSGGWPYNEQFF. CDR3 coding DNA: TGTGCCAGCAGCTCAGGGGGGTGGCCATACAATGAGCAGTTCTTC. Based on the CDR3 plus reference TRBV11-1 and TRBJ2-1, the full variable domain is EAEVAQSPRYKITEKSQAVAFWCDPISGHATLYWYRQILGQGPELLVQFQDESVVDDSQLPKDRFSAERLKGVDSTLKIQPAELGDSAMYLCASSSGGWPYNEQFFGPGTRLTVL.

This clonotype occurred a few times. The rearrangement joins TRBV27 to TRBJ2-2; D gene unclear. The CDR3 extends over 14 amino acids. Trimming pared 0 bases from V and 3 bases from J, leaving 5 bases between. Looked up from germline, CDR1 is MNHEY and CDR2 is SMNVEV (reference sequence). CDR3 residues: CASSLSDDTGELFF. The CDR3, as DNA: TGTGCCAGCAGTTTATCGGATGACACCGGGGAGCTGTTTTTT.

In its sample, this clonotype was seen a few times. V is TRBV7-2 and J is TRBJ1-2; TRBD1 is a possible D gene (5 bases). Per germline, CDR1 SGHTA and CDR2 FQGNSA. V was trimmed by 8 bases and J by 3 bases, leaving 19 bases between them. The CDR3 totals 15 residues. The CDR3 reads CASYLLSGRHYGYTF. The CDR3, as DNA: TGTGCCAGCTATCTTCTATCGGGACGGCACTATGGCTACACCTTC.

This clonotype has more than one count but fewer than ten. CDR3 amino acids: CATSDTSPGGGGAYNEQFF. The CDR3 nucleotides are TGTGCCACCAGTGATACCTCCCCGGGCGGGGGGGGGGCCTACAATGAGCAGTTCTTC. This chain links TRBV24-1 with TRBJ2-1; 9 bases are a match to TRBD2. In germline, CDR1 is KGHDR, CDR2 SFDVKD. The CDR3 has 19 amino acids. The trim removed 3 bases at V and 2 bases at J, leaving 13 bases unmatched.

This clonotype was seen only a few times. The J gene is TRBJ2-7, the V gene TRBV13, with TRBD1 matching 12 bases. V shed 1 base and J 5 bases; nucleotides not matched to a gene: 6. CDR1 PRHDT and CDR2 FYEKMQ come from the germline V gene (reference sequence). The CDR3 is made up of 16 amino acids. CDR3 amino acids: CASSLVGTGGRDEQYF. Written as DNA, the CDR3 is TGTGCCAGCAGCTTAGTAGGGACAGGGGGCAGGGACGAGCAGTACTTC.